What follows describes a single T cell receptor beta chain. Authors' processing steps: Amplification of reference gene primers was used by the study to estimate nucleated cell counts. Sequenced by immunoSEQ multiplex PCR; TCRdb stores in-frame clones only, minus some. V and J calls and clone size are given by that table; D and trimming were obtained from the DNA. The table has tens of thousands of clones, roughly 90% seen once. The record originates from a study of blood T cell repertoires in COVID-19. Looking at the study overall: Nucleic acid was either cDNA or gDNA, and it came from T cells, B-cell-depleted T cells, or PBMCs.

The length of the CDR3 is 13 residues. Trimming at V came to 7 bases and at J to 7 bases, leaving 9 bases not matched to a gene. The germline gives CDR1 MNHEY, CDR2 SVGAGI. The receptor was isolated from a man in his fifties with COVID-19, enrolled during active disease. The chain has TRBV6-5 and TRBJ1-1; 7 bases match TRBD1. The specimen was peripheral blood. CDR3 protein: CASNQQGIHEAFF. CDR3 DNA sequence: TGTGCCAGCAACCAACAGGGGATACATGAAGCTTTCTTT.